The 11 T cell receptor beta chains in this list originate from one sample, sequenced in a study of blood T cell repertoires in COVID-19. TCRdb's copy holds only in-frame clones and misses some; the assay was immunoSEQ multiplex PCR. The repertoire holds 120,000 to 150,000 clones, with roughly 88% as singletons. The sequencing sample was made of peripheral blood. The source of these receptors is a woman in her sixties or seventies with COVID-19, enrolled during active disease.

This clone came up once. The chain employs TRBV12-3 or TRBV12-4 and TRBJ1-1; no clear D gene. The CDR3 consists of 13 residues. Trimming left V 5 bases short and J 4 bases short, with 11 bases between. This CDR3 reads CASSQSSVTEAFF. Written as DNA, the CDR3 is TGTGCCAGCAGTCAATCCAGTGTCACTGAAGCTTTCTTT.

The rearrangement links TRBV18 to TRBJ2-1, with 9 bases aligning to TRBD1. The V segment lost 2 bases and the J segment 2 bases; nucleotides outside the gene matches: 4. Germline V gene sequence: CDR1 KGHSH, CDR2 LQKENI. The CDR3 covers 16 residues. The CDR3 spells CASSPEGQGTYNEQFF. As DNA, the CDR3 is TGTGCCAGCTCACCAGAGGGACAGGGAACCTACAATGAGCAGTTCTTC.

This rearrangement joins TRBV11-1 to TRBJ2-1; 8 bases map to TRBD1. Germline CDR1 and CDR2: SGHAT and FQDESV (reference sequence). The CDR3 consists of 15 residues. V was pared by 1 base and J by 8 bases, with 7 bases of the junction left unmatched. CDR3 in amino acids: CASSLGQGTKDEQFF. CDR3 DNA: TGTGCCAGCAGCTTAGGACAGGGGACCAAGGATGAGCAGTTCTTC.

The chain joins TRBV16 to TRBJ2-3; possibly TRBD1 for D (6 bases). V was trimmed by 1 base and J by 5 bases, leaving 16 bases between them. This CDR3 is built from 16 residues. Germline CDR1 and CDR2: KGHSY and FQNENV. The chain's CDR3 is CASSQWVNRVGDTQYF. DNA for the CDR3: TGTGCCAGCAGCCAATGGGTTAACAGGGTTGGAGATACGCAGTATTTT.

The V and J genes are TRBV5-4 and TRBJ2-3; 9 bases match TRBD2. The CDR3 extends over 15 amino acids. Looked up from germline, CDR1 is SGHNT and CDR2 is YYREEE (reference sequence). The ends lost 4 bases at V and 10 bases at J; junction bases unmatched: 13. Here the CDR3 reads CASSPVIAGGPPQYF. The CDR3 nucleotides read TGTGCCAGCAGCCCGGTCATTGCGGGGGGGCCCCCGCAGTATTTT.

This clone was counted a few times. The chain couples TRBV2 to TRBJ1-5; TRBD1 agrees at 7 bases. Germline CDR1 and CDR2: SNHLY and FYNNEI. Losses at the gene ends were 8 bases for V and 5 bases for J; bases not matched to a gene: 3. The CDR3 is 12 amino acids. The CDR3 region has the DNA TGTGCCAGCGGGACAGCCGATCAGCCCCAGCATTTT. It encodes CASGTADQPQHF. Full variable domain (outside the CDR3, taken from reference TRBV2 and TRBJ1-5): EPEVTQTPSHQVTQMGQEVILRCVPISNHLYFYWYRQILGQKVEFLVSFYNNEISEKSEIFDDQFSVERPDGSNFTLKIRSTKLEDSAMYFCASGTADQPQHFGDGTRLSIL.

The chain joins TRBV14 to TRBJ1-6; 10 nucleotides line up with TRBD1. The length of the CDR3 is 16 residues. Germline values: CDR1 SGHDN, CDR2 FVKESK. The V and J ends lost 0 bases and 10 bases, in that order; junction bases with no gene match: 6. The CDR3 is CASSQDVGQGNSPLHF. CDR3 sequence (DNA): TGTGCCAGCAGCCAAGATGTGGGACAGGGGAACTCACCCCTCCACTTT.

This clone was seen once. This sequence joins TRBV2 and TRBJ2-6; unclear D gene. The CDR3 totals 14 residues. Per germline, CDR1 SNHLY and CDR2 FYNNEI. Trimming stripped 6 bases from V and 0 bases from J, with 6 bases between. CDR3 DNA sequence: TGTGCCAGCAGCTTCTCCTCTGGGGCCAACGTCCTGACTTTC. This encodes CASSFSSGANVLTF.

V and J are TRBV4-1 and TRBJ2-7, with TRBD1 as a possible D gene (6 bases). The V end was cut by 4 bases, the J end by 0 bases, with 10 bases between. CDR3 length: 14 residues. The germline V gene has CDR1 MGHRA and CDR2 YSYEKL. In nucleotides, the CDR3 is TGCGCCAGCAGCCTCCGGGACAACTCCTACGAGCAGTACTTC. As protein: CASSLRDNSYEQYF.

The CDR3 nucleotides read TGTGCCAGCAGCTCTCGCCCGGGGGTTTCGTGGGAAAAACTGTTTTTT. It yields the protein CASSSRPGVSWEKLFF. The chain carries TRBV11-2 and TRBJ1-4; possible D gene TRBD1, 5 bases. V was pared by 4 bases and J by 8 bases, with 20 bases between. Germline V gives CDR1 SGHAT, CDR2 FQNNGV. The CDR3 covers 16 residues.

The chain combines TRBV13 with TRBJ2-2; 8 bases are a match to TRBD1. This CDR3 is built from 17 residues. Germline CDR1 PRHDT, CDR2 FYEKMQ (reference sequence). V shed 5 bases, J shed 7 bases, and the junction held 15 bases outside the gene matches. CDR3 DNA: TGTGCCAGCAGCCTACGGTCAGGGGGCCTTTTTGGCGGGGAGCTGTTTTTT. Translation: CASSLRSGGLFGGELFF.